This T cell receptor beta chain is drawn from a study of blood T cell repertoires in COVID-19. Germline assignment: CDR1 MGHRA and CDR2 YSYEKL. Between the trimmed V and J ends, which lost 6 bases and 0 bases, there was a span of 12 bases. The CDR3 length is 15 residues. This clone was found once. In the study's own analysis: Reference gene primer amplification in the assay estimated nucleated cell counts. TCRdb's copy holds only in-frame clones and misses some; the assay was immunoSEQ multiplex PCR. The V and J calls and the clone size are those of that table, but D and trimming were determined from the DNA. This table holds 98,000 or so clones, over 80% found once.

This TCR derives from a woman aged 65 to 85 with acute or convalescent COVID-19. The sequenced sample was peripheral blood. V and J are TRBV4-1 and TRBJ1-3, with D hard to call. The CDR3 DNA follows: TGCGCCAGCAGTCGCGGTATGTACTCTGGAAACACCATATATTTT. It specifies CASSRGMYSGNTIYF.